The 12 T cell receptor beta chains below come from one sample, sequenced in a study of T cell repertoires in cytomegalovirus infection. Antigens of these TCRs are unknown. From the reads, TCRdb called clonotypes with MiXCR, one entry per CDR3 protein. The table has about 920,000 distinct CDR3 sequences, less than 35% seen once; the top ten hold roughly an eighth. The sequenced sample was cultured CD8+ T cells from PBMCs, obtained from culture after CMV antigen stimulation. Receptor source: a human donor in good health (CMV status not recorded). Some clones in this sample may be carry-over from other donors' samples.

This clonotype was picked up a small number of times. The rearrangement joins TRBV20-1 to TRBJ2-5; tentatively, D is TRBD1 or TRBD2 (6 bases each). Germline V gene lookup returns CDR1 DFQATT and CDR2 SNEGSKA (reference sequence). CDR3 length equals 16 residues. V gave up 4 bases and J gave up 5 bases, with 23 bases separating them. CDR3 in DNA: TGCAGTGCTAAGTGGGGGGCTAGCGTGATATGGGAGACCCAGTACTTC. Protein sequence: CSAKWGASVIWETQYF.

The chain joins TRBV10-3 to TRBJ2-7; D gene uncertain. From germline, CDR1 is ENHRY and CDR2 SYGVKD. Trimming shortened V by 4 bases and J by 2 bases, and 12 bases separated the two germline ends. The CDR3 totals 14 residues. CDR3: CAISAPRNPYEQYF. The CDR3 DNA follows: TGTGCCATCAGTGCCCCACGAAACCCCTACGAGCAGTACTTC.

In this sample, this clonotype turned up many times. The chain uses TRBV7-6 and TRBJ2-3, with a tentative D call TRBD1 (5 bases). The CDR3 runs to 19 residues. Between the trimmed V and J ends, which lost 4 bases and 0 bases, there was a span of 23 bases. Germline CDR1 SGHVS, CDR2 FNYEAQ. The CDR3, as DNA: TGTGCCAGCAGCTCTCCCCTTAATTTTAGACAGTCTAGCACAGATACGCAGTATTTT. Translated, it gives CASSSPLNFRQSSTDTQYF.

This clonotype was observed a handful of times. The chain combines TRBV11-2 with TRBJ1-3, with no clear D. The CDR3 is 16 amino acids. The V end was cut by 5 bases, the J end by 4 bases, with 18 bases between. Per the germline V gene, CDR1 is SGHAT and CDR2 is FQNNGV. The CDR3 coding sequence is TGTGCCAGCAGCCCGTGGACCCGGAGCGGGGGAAACACCATATATTTT. This sequence encodes CASSPWTRSGGNTIYF.

The rearrangement joins TRBV27 to TRBJ2-3; 15 bases match TRBD2. J was trimmed by 0 bases and V by 4 bases; bases with no gene match: 8. The CDR3 covers 19 residues. CDR1 is MNHEY and CDR2 is SMNVEV in the germline V gene (reference sequence). The CDR3 DNA is TGTGCCAGCAGTTCTCGACGGACTAGCGGGGGGGCCAGCACAGATACGCAGTATTTT. Its protein is CASSSRRTSGGASTDTQYF.

This clonotype was detected only a few times. V is TRBV9 and J is TRBJ2-1, with D perhaps matching TRBD1 (5 bases). The V gene's germline CDR1 is SGDLS and CDR2 YYNGEE. This CDR3 has 15 residues. The germline V and J ends were trimmed by 0 bases and 8 bases, with 15 bases remaining between them. The CDR3 is CASSVEGQIRDEQFF. The CDR3 coding sequence is TGTGCCAGCAGCGTAGAGGGGCAGATTCGCGATGAGCAGTTCTTC.

At least ten counts were recorded for this clonotype. The genes are TRBV12-3 or TRBV12-4 and TRBJ1-2; possibly TRBD1 for D (6 bases). The CDR3 is 15 residues long. The germline V and J ends were trimmed by 6 bases and 2 bases, with 16 bases remaining between them. CDR3 nucleotide sequence: TGTGCCAGCAGGAAAGCATCCGGGGGCAACTATGGCTACACCTTC. Residues: CASRKASGGNYGYTF.

This clonotype has just a few counts. The gene calls are TRBV11-2 and TRBJ2-1, with a possible D match to TRBD2 (5 bases). CDR1 SGHAT and CDR2 FQNNGV come from the germline V gene. CDR3 size: 17 residues. Trimming pared 2 bases from V and 1 base from J, leaving 15 bases between. The CDR3 spells CASSLTGRPLSYNEQFF. In nucleotides, the CDR3 is TGTGCCAGCAGCTTAACGGGGAGACCCTTATCCTACAATGAGCAGTTCTTC.

This clonotype has a handful of counts. The chain links TRBV4-1 to TRBJ1-5; D perhaps matches TRBD1 (6 bases). With 3 bases removed from V and 2 bases from J, the gap between germline ends came to 11 bases. The germline V gene encodes CDR1 MGHRA and CDR2 YSYEKL. CDR3 length: 15 residues. The CDR3 region has the DNA TGCGCCAGCAGCCAGGCCTGGACAGGCAATCAGCCCCAGCATTTT. Translating gives CASSQAWTGNQPQHF.

This clonotype was detected a few times. The chain has TRBV6-6 and TRBJ2-3; a weak D match, TRBD2 (6 bases). This CDR3 has 18 amino acids. CDR1 and CDR2 (germline): MNHNY, SVGAGI (reference sequence). V lost 0 bases and J lost 0, with 16 bases in between. The CDR3 DNA reads TGTGCCAGCAGTTACTCTCTACTGGAGGGGACTAGCACAGATACGCAGTATTTT. Its protein is CASSYSLLEGTSTDTQYF.

The CDR3 spells CSVPGVNTEAFF. CDR3 coding DNA: TGCAGCGTTCCAGGGGTGAACACTGAAGCTTTCTTT. The chain recombines TRBV29-1 with TRBJ1-1; tentatively, D is TRBD1 (6 bases). V was shortened by 5 bases and J by 0 bases, with 7 bases between the two germline ends. Germline assignment: CDR1 SQVTM and CDR2 ANQGSEA. The CDR3 extends over 12 amino acids.

In this sample, this clonotype turned up a few times. The chain uses TRBV5-5 and TRBJ2-3; 9 bases match TRBD1. This CDR3 contains 16 residues. Germline trimming cut 0 bases from V and 3 bases from J; bases unmatched to any gene: 5. CDR1 SGHKS and CDR2 YYEKEE come from the germline V gene (reference sequence). CDR3 region: CASSLAHGQGTDTQYF. The CDR3 bases are TGTGCCAGCAGCTTGGCCCACGGACAGGGGACAGATACGCAGTATTTT.